Here is one T cell receptor (beta chain) with its context. The data originate from a study of T cells expressing NK-cell markers. This CDR3 is built from 14 residues. Germline V gene data show CDR1 as SGHRS and CDR2 as YFSETQ. Each CDR3 protein gets one entry in TCRdb, which reprocessed the 5' RACE reads and gives no DNA. The table gives fewer than 400,000 distinct CDR3 sequences; the top ten clones make up roughly 5.2% of it. The chain joins TRBV5-1 to TRBJ1-5; no DNA is available, so the TRBD1 call from TCRdb remains unchecked. This TCR was sampled from a man between 18 and 69 years old in good health. The sequenced sample consisted of blood T cells: a sorted CD56 or NKG2C T cell subset, CD4+ or CD8+ T cells, or bulk PBMC T cells (not recorded which). The chain's CDR3 is CASSLGVNGQPQHF.